These 14 T cell receptor beta chains originate from one sample sequenced in a study of OX40 agonist ivuxolimab in advanced cancers. TCRdb's table, derived via immunoSEQ multiplex PCR, lists solely in-frame clones and lacks some. Seen here are around 49,000 clones, approximately 90% observed once, and the top ten hold 10%. Sequencing was performed on CD4+ or CD8+ T cells sorted from blood, taken in a trial of the OX40 agonist ivuxolimab. These TCRs come from an adult with an advanced solid tumor such as melanoma, head and neck, liver or kidney cancer.

The DNA for the CDR3 is TGTGCCAGTAGTATATGGGCGGGATCTCCTTCCAATGAGCAGTTCTTC. This translates into CASSIWAGSPSNEQFF. The chain carries TRBV19 and TRBJ2-1; D might be TRBD2 (6 bases). The length of the CDR3 is 16 residues. The germline gives CDR1 LNHDA, CDR2 SQIVND (reference sequence). V dropped 2 bases and J dropped 6 bases, with 17 bases sitting between them.

The chain links TRBV29-1 to TRBJ2-7; TRBD2 is a possible D gene (6 bases). Trimming took off 4 bases at V and 3 bases at J, with 7 bases between the two ends. Germline V gene lookup returns CDR1 SQVTM and CDR2 ANQGSEA. The CDR3 consists of 11 residues. CDR3 sequence: CSVGGLYEQYF. The CDR3 DNA reads as TGCAGCGTTGGGGGACTCTACGAGCAGTACTTC.

The genes are TRBV27 and TRBJ1-1; D gene uncertain. Germline CDR1 MNHEY, CDR2 SMNVEV (reference sequence). The CDR3 loop spans 13 amino acids. V lost 4 bases and J lost 0, with 6 bases in between. CDR3 region: CASSSAMNTEAFF. CDR3 bases: TGTGCCAGCAGTTCCGCGATGAACACTGAAGCTTTCTTT.

This clone was picked up one time. The J gene is TRBJ1-4, the V gene TRBV19; tentatively, D is TRBD1 (5 bases). The CDR3 runs to 14 residues. CDR1 and CDR2 from the germline V gene are LNHDA and SQIVND (reference sequence). The V end was cut by 10 bases, the J end by 6 bases, with 18 bases between. CDR3 sequence (DNA): TGTGCCACCGCACTAGTGGGGGGTCATGAAAAACTGTTTTTT. Amino acid sequence: CATALVGGHEKLFF. The complete variable domain, with remaining parts taken from reference TRBV19 and TRBJ1-4, reads DGGITQSPKYLFRKEGQNVTLSCEQNLNHDAMYWYRQDPGQGLRLIYYSQIVNDFQKGDIAEGYSVSREKKESFPLTVTSAQKNPTAFYLCATALVGGHEKLFFGSGTQLSVL.

The V and J genes are TRBV13 and TRBJ2-1; D call uncertain. V shed 4 bases and J shed 0 bases, with 4 bases lying between them. The CDR3 extends over 13 amino acids. The V gene's germline CDR1 is PRHDT and CDR2 FYEKMQ (reference sequence). This CDR3 is CASSWSSYNEQFF. The DNA for the CDR3 is TGTGCCAGCAGCTGGAGCTCCTACAATGAGCAGTTCTTC.

This chain uses TRBV4-3 with TRBJ1-1; D is perhaps TRBD1 (5 bases). CDR1 is LGHNA and CDR2 is YSLEER in the germline V gene. The length of the CDR3 is 14 residues. With 4 bases removed from V and 0 bases from J, the gap between germline ends came to 9 bases. DNA of the CDR3: TGCGCCAGCAGCCCTTCAGGGATGAACACTGAAGCTTTCTTT. This encodes CASSPSGMNTEAFF.

V usage is TRBV6-6 and J usage is TRBJ2-7; 8 nucleotides agree with TRBD2. The germline V gene encodes CDR1 MNHNY and CDR2 SVGAGI (reference sequence). The CDR3 has 13 amino acids. V lost 10 bases and J lost 0; bases outside the gene matches: 5. CDR3 sequence: CATREDNSYEQYF. The CDR3 nucleotides are TGTGCCACGCGGGAGGACAACTCCTACGAGCAGTACTTC.

The chain uses TRBV27 and TRBJ2-7; 7 bases align to TRBD1. The ends lost 7 bases at V and 0 bases at J; junction bases unmatched: 9. CDR1 and CDR2 (germline): MNHEY, SMNVEV (reference sequence). This CDR3 has 15 residues. The CDR3 sequence: CASTQTGTASYEQYF. CDR3 nucleotide sequence: TGTGCCAGCACCCAGACCGGGACAGCCTCCTACGAGCAGTACTTC.

This chain joins TRBV5-6 and TRBJ2-1, with 9 bases identical to TRBD1. Per germline, CDR1 SGHDT and CDR2 YYEEEE. The CDR3 is made up of 15 amino acids. The ends lost 3 bases at V and 5 bases at J; junction bases unmatched: 6. In nucleotides, the CDR3 is TGTGCCAGCAGCTCCGGACAGGGGCGAAACAATGAGCAGTTCTTC. It is translated as CASSSGQGRNNEQFF.

The chain joins TRBV6-5 to TRBJ1-5, with D uncertain. Germline V gene data show CDR1 as MNHEY and CDR2 as SVGAGI. The CDR3 is 14 amino acids. V lost 7 bases to trimming and J lost 0 bases, with 10 bases between them. The DNA for the CDR3 is TGTGCCAGCAAGGACGGATTTAGCAATCAGCCCCAGCATTTT. Protein: CASKDGFSNQPQHF.

This chain connects TRBV4-1 to TRBJ2-7; TRBD1 agrees at 9 bases. The V and J ends lost 4 bases and 3 bases, in that order; junction bases with no gene match: 7. Germline V gene data show CDR1 as MGHRA and CDR2 as YSYEKL. This CDR3 has 15 residues. The CDR3 nucleotides are TGCGCCAGCAGCCCCGGGACAGGGCCTCTCTACGAGCAGTACTTC. It codes for CASSPGTGPLYEQYF.

The rearrangement joins TRBV9 to TRBJ2-7, with unresolved D. Deletions cut 5 bases from V and 3 bases from J, with 18 bases between. Germline-derived CDR1 and CDR2 are SGDLS and YYNGEE. There are 15 residues in the CDR3. The CDR3 DNA sequence: TGTGCCAGCAGTCAATTTGCCGGTGGGTTCTACGAGCAGTACTTC. Amino acid sequence: CASSQFAGGFYEQYF. The full variable domain, completed using reference TRBV9 and TRBJ2-7, is DSGVTQTPKHLITATGQRVTLRCSPRSGDLSVYWYQQSLDQGLQFLIQYYNGEERAKGNILERFSAQQFPDLHSELNLSSLELGDSALYFCASSQFAGGFYEQYFGPGTRLTVT.

The genes are TRBV30 and TRBJ2-3; D possibly corresponds to TRBD2 (6 bases). Trimming took off 3 bases at V and 3 bases at J, with 16 bases between the two ends. There are 15 residues in the CDR3. Germline-derived CDR1 and CDR2 are GTSNPN and SVGIG (reference sequence). The CDR3 reads CAWSLRGIGTDTQYF. The CDR3 DNA is TGTGCCTGGAGCCTCCGGGGGATAGGGACAGATACGCAGTATTTT.

The V call is TRBV7-9, the J call TRBJ1-1, with 11 bases matching TRBD1. In germline, CDR1 is SEHNR, CDR2 FQNEAQ (reference sequence). The CDR3 sequence is 16 residues long. V was clipped by 2 bases and J by 5 bases; unmatched bases: 7. The CDR3: CASSLLRTGGYTEAFF. CDR3 nucleotides: TGTGCCAGCAGCTTACTTCGGACAGGGGGCTATACTGAAGCTTTCTTT.